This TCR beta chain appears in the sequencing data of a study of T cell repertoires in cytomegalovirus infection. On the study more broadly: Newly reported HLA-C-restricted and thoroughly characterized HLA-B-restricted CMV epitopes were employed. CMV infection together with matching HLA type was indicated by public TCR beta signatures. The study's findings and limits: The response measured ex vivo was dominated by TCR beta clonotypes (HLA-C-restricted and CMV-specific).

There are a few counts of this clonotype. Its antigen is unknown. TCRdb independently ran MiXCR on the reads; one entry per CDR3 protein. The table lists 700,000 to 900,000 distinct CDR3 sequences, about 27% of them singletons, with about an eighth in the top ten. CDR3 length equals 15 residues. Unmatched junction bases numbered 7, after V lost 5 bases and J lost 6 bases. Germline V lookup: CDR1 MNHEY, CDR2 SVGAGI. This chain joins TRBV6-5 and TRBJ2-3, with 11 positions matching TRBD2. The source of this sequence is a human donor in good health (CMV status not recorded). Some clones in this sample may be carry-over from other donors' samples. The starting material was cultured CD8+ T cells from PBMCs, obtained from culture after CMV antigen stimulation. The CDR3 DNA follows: TGTGCCAGCAGTCCCTTTAGCGGGGGGGCCGATACGCAGTATTTT. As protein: CASSPFSGGADTQYF.